Listed below are T cell receptor beta chains from one sample, sequenced in a study of cytomegalovirus exposure and HLA in healthy donors. Generated by immunoSEQ multiplex PCR, the TCRdb table keeps only in-frame clones and is missing some. Of tens of thousands of clones listed, approximately 72% were seen once; the top ten hold approximately 7.8%. Specimen: PBMCs. All receptors derive from a woman younger than 45 in good health and CMV-seropositive. Both conserved end residues are part of each CDR3. The order of the fields is J gene, V gene, CDR3 protein.

j_call: TRBJ2-3
v_call: TRBV4-3
cdr3_aa: CASSQGTQGGAADTQYF

j_call: TRBJ1-1
v_call: TRBV6-5
cdr3_aa: CASSYSPGANTEAFF

j_call: TRBJ1-1
v_call: TRBV19
cdr3_aa: CASSIAPGTEAFF

j_call: TRBJ1-1
v_call: TRBV7-2
cdr3_aa: CASSRDSEAFF

j_call: TRBJ1-6
v_call: TRBV30
cdr3_aa: CALTLSNSPLHF

j_call: TRBJ1-4
v_call: TRBV4-2
cdr3_aa: CASFPSTGHGELFF

j_call: TRBJ2-3
v_call: TRBV12-5
cdr3_aa: CASGLAGTDTQYF

j_call: TRBJ2-1
v_call: TRBV29-1
cdr3_aa: CSVEAGRGMGDEQFF

j_call: TRBJ1-1
v_call: TRBV6-6
cdr3_aa: CASSYARTGAFF

j_call: TRBJ2-7
v_call: TRBV27
cdr3_aa: CASSFRAGVDYEQYF

j_call: TRBJ2-7
v_call: TRBV11-2
cdr3_aa: CASSLDRGIRYF

j_call: TRBJ1-1
v_call: TRBV19
cdr3_aa: CASSTPGQGFEAFF

j_call: TRBJ2-3
v_call: TRBV28
cdr3_aa: CASSPTGTGRLDTQYF

j_call: TRBJ2-7
v_call: TRBV5-4
cdr3_aa: CASSLEGTGSHEQYF

j_call: TRBJ2-7
v_call: TRBV6-5
cdr3_aa: CASSAQAGGLEQYF

j_call: TRBJ1-4
v_call: TRBV28
cdr3_aa: CASSFLQGTVEKLFF

j_call: TRBJ2-2
v_call: TRBV28
cdr3_aa: CASSPWTGGNTGELFF

j_call: TRBJ1-1
v_call: TRBV6-1
cdr3_aa: CASSEVWGGNTEAFF

j_call: TRBJ2-2
v_call: TRBV19
cdr3_aa: CASSPQNTGELFF

j_call: TRBJ1-2
v_call: TRBV27
cdr3_aa: CASSLSTANYGYTF

j_call: TRBJ1-1
v_call: TRBV19
cdr3_aa: CASSTGRKGTEAFF

j_call: TRBJ2-3
v_call: TRBV12-5
cdr3_aa: CASGPPSRGYPGTDTQYF

j_call: TRBJ2-1
v_call: TRBV4-2
cdr3_aa: CASSQEVASGSSSYNEQFF

j_call: TRBJ2-7
v_call: TRBV6-5
cdr3_aa: CASTQTSGSPYEQYF

j_call: TRBJ2-7
v_call: TRBV5-4
cdr3_aa: CASSSTSGGYEQYF

j_call: TRBJ2-5
v_call: TRBV28
cdr3_aa: CASRTDRRVQETQYF